What follows is one TCR beta chain and its context. The antigen is unknown. The TRBV12-4/TRBJ1-2 clonotypes were amplified using barcode primers with ligated adaptors. TCRdb re-called the multiplex PCR reads through MiXCR, storing one row per CDR3 protein. Among over a thousand distinct CDR3 sequences, approximately 33% were seen once, and the ten largest hold roughly 11%. The CDR3 totals 13 residues. Overall study findings and caveats: Tumor memory CD4+ T cell TCR gene usage clustered with blood and lymph node memory CD4+ cells and lymph node naive CD4+ cells.

Sequencing was performed on memory CD4+ T cells sorted from blood. Sample subset: memory CD4+ T cells, CD4+CD45RO+CD25-. This chain uses TRBV12-3 or TRBV12-4 with TRBJ1-2; D may be TRBD1 (5 bases). The sequence came from a female donor with breast cancer. CDR3 loop: CALEGERTYGYTF. CDR3 nucleotides: TGTGCTTTGGAAGGGGAGCGCACCTATGGCTACACCTTC.